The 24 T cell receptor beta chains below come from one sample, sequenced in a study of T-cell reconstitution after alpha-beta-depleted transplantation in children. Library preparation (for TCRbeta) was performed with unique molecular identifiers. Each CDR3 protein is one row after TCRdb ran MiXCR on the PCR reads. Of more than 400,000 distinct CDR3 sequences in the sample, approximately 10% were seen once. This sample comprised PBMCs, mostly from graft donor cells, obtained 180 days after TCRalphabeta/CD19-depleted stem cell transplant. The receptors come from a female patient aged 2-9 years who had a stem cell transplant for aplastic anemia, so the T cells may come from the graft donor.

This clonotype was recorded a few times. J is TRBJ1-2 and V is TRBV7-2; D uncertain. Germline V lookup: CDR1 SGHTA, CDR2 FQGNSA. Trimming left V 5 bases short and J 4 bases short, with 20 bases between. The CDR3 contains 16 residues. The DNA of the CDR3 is TGTGCCAGCAGCCTAGAAACCGGACTCTGGAGCTATGGCTACACCTTC. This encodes CASSLETGLWSYGYTF.

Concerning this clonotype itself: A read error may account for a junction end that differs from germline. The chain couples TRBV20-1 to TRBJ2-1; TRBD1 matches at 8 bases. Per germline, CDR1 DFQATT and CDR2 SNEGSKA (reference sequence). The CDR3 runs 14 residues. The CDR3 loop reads CSATQGGPYDEQFF. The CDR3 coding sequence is TGCAGTGCTACACAGGGGGGACCCTACGATGAGCAGTTCTTC.

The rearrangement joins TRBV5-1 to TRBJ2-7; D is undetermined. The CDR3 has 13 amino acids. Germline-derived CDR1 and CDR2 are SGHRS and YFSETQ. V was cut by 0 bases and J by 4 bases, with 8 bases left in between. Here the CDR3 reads CASSLGEAYEQYF. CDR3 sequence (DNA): TGCGCCAGCAGCTTGGGAGAAGCTTACGAGCAGTACTTC.

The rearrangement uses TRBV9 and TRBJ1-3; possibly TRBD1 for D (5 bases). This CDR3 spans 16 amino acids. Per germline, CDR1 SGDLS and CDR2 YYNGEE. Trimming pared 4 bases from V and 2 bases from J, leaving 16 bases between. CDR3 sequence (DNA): TGTGCCAGCAGCCTCCGGGACTCCCAGGCTGGAAACACCATATATTTT. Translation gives CASSLRDSQAGNTIYF.

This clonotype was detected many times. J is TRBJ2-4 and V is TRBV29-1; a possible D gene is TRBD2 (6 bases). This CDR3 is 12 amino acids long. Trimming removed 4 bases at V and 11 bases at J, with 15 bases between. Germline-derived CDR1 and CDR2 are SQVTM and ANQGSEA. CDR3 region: CSVGSGETVQYF. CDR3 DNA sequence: TGCAGCGTTGGGTCGGGGGAAACCGTTCAGTACTTC. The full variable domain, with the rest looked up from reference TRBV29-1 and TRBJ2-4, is SAVISQKPSRDICQRGTSLTIQCQVDSQVTMMFWYRQQPGQSLTLIATANQGSEATYESGFVIDKFPISRPNLTFSTLTVSNMSPEDSSIYLCSVGSGETVQYFGAGTRLSVL.

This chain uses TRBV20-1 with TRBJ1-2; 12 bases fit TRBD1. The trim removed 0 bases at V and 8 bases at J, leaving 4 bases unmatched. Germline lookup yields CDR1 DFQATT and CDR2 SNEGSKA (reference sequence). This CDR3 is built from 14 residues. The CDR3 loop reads CSARDRDRGHGYTF. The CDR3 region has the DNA TGCAGTGCTAGAGACCGGGACAGGGGGCACGGCTACACCTTC.

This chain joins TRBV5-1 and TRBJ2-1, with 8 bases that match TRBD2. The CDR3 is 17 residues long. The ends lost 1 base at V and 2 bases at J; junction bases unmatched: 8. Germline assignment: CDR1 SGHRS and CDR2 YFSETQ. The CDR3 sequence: CASSLSLLAGAYNEQFF. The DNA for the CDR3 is TGCGCCAGCAGCTTGTCCCTTCTAGCGGGTGCCTACAATGAGCAGTTCTTC.

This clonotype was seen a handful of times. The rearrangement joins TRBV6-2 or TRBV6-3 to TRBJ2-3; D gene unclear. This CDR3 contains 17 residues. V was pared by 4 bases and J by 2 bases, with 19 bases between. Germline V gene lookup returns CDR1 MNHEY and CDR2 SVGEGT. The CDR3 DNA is TGTGCCAGCAGTTCCCCTGTATGGCCCCCTTACACAGATACGCAGTATTTT. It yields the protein CASSSPVWPPYTDTQYF.

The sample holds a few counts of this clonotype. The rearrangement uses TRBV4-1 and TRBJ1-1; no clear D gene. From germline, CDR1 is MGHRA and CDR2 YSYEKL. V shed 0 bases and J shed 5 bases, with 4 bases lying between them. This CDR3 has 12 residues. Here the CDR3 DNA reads TGCGCCAGCAGCCAAGAGCGGACTGAAGCTTTCTTT. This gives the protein CASSQERTEAFF.

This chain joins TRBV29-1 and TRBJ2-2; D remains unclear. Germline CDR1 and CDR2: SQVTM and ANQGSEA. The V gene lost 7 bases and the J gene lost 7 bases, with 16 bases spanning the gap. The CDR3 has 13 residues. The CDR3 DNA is TGCAGCGCATACGGTGGGCAGAACGGGGAGCTGTTTTTT. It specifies CSAYGGQNGELFF.

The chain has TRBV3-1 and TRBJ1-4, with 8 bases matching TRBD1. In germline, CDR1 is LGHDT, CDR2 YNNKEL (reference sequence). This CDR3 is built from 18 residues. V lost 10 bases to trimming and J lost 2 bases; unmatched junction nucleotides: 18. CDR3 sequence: CATCLLRDRTATNEKLFF. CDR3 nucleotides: TGTGCCACCTGCCTTCTCCGGGACAGGACCGCGACTAATGAAAAACTGTTTTTT. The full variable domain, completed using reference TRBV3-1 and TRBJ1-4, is DTAVSQTPKYLVTQMGNDKSIKCEQNLGHDTMYWYKQDSKKFLKIMFSYNNKELIINETVPNRFSPKSPDKAHLNLHINSLELGDSAVYFCATCLLRDRTATNEKLFFGSGTQLSVL.

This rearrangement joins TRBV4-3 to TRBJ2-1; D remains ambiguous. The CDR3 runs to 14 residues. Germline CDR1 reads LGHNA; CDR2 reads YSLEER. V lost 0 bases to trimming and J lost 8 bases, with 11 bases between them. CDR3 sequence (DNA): TGCGCCAGCAGCCAAGATCCGGGCTGGGATGAGCAGTTCTTC. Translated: CASSQDPGWDEQFF.

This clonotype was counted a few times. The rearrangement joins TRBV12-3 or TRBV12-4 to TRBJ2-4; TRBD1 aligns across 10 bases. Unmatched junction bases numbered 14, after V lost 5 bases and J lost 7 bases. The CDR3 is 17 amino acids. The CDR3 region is CASSEGQGPVEGNIQYF. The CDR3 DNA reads TGTGCCAGCAGTGAGGGACAGGGGCCCGTCGAGGGGAACATTCAGTACTTC.

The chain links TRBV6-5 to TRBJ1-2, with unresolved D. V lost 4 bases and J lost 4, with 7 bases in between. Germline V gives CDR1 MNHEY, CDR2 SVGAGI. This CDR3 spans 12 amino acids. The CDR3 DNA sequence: TGTGCCAGCAGTTCGGACCCCTATGGCTACACCTTC. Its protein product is CASSSDPYGYTF.

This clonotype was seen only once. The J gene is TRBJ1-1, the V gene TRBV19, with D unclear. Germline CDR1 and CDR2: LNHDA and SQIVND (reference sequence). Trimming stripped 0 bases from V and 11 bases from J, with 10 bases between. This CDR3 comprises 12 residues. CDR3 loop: CASSIDVLNAFF. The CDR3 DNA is TGTGCCAGTAGTATAGACGTCCTTAATGCTTTCTTT. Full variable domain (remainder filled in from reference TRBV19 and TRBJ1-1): DGGITQSPKYLFRKEGQNVTLSCEQNLNHDAMYWYRQDPGQGLRLIYYSQIVNDFQKGDIAEGYSVSREKKESFPLTVTSAQKNPTAFYLCASSIDVLNAFFGQGTRLTVV.

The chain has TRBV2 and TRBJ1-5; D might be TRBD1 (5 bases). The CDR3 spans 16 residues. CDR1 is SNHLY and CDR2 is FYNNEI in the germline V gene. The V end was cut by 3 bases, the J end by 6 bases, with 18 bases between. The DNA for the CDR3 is TGTGCCAGCAGTGATTACGGTTTGGGGGGGATTCAGCCCCAGCATTTT. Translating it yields CASSDYGLGGIQPQHF.

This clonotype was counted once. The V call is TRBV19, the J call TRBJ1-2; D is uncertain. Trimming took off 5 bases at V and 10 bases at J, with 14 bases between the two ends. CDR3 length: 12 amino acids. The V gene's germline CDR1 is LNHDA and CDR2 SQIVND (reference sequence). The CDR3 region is CASSAQKEDYTF. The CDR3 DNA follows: TGTGCCAGTAGTGCTCAGAAGGAGGACTACACCTTC.

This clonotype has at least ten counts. Here the CDR3 reads CATSRDGSGNTEAFF. The CDR3 nucleotides read TGTGCCACCAGCAGAGATGGGTCAGGGAACACTGAAGCTTTCTTT. This chain links TRBV15 with TRBJ1-1; no definite D call. The CDR3 has 15 residues. The germline V gene has CDR1 LNHNV and CDR2 YYDKDF (reference sequence). Trimming pared 0 bases from V and 1 base from J, leaving 9 bases between.

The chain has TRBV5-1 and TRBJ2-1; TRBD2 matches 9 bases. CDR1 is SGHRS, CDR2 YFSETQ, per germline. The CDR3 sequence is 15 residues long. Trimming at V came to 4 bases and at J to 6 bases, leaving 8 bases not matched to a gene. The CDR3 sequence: CASSILGLALNEQFF. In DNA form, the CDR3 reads TGCGCCAGCAGCATATTGGGACTAGCCCTCAATGAGCAGTTCTTC.

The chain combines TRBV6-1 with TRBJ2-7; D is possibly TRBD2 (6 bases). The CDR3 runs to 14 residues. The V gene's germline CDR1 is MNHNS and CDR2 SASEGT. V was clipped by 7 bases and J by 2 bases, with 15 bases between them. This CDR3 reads CASNKPGLTYEQYF. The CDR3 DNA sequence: TGTGCCAGCAACAAACCGGGACTCACCTACGAGCAGTACTTC.

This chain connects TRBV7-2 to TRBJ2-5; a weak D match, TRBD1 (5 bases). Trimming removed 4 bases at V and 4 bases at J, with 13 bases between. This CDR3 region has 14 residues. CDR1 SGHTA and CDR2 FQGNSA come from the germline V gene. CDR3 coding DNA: TGTGCCAGCAGCTCCGACAGCGTGGTAGAGACCCAGTACTTC. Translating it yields CASSSDSVVETQYF.

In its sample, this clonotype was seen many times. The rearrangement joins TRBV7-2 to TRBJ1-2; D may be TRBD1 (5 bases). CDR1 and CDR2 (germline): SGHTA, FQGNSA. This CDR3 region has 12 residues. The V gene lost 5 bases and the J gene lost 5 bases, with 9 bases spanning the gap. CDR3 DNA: TGTGCCAGCAGCGCGGGGACGTATGGCTACACCTTC. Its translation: CASSAGTYGYTF.

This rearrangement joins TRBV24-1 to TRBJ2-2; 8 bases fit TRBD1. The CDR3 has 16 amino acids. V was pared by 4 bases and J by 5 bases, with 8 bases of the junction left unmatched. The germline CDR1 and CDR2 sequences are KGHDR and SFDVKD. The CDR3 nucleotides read TGTGCCACCAGTGACCCCGGGACAGGTATTACCGGGGAGCTGTTTTTT. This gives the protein CATSDPGTGITGELFF.

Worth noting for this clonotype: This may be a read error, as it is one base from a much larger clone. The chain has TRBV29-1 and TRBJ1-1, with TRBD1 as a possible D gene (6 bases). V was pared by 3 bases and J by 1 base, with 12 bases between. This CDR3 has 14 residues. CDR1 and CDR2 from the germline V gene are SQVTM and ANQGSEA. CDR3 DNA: TGCAGCGTTGAGCACGGCAGGGGGAACACTGAAGCTTTCTTT. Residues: CSVEHGRGNTEAFF.